These T cell receptor beta chains were read from a single sample in a study of cytomegalovirus exposure and HLA in healthy donors. The repertoire was sequenced with immunoSEQ multiplex PCR; TCRdb's copy has only in-frame clones and lacks some. The table has some 170,000 clones, roughly 85% seen once. The sequenced sample consisted of PBMCs. The source of these receptors is a man aged 35-49 years in good health and CMV-seronegative. Each CDR3 is given with its conserved first and last residue. D genes are given only for firm matches. Size tells how often a clone was seen (once, few, many) or the class of an expanded clone, and some rows leave it out.

size,J,D,V,DNA,CDR3
-,TRBJ1-1,TRBD1,TRBV18,TGTGCCAGCTCACCCAGGGGGGAAGGTGAAGCTTTCTTT,CASSPRGEGEAFF
-,TRBJ2-3,TRBD1,TRBV5-1,TGCGCCAGCAGCTTGGGGACAGGGGGCACAGATACGCAGTATTTT,CASSLGTGGTDTQYF
-,TRBJ2-5,-,TRBV5-1,TGCGCCAGCAGCTTCGAGTACCAAGAGACCCAGTACTTC,CASSFEYQETQYF
-,TRBJ1-2,TRBD1,TRBV7-6,TGTGCCAGCAGCTTACTGGGACAGGGGACGGCAGTGGATGGCTACACCTTC,CASSLLGQGTAVDGYTF
-,TRBJ1-6,-,TRBV28,TGTGCCAGCAGTCCCTTATCAGATAATTCACCCCTCCACTTT,CASSPLSDNSPLHF
-,TRBJ2-2,-,TRBV6-4,TGTGCCAGCAGTGACTCGACTGGTACCGGGGAGCTGTTTTTT,CASSDSTGTGELFF
-,TRBJ2-7,TRBD2,TRBV6-6,TGTGCCAGCAGTTACCTGGGTAGCGGGTTCTCCTACGAGCAGTACTTC,CASSYLGSGFSYEQYF
-,TRBJ1-5,TRBD1,TRBV6-1,TGTGCCAGCAGTGACGTGGACAGGGTCTATCAGCCCCAGCATTTT,CASSDVDRVYQPQHF
-,TRBJ2-2,TRBD2,TRBV13,TGTGCCAGCAGCATTCTGGGGGGGGTCACCGGGGAGCTGTTTTTT,CASSILGGVTGELFF
-,TRBJ2-7,-,TRBV10-2,TGCGCCAGCAGTGATGTAGCGGCCTGGGACGAGCAGTACTTC,CASSDVAAWDEQYF
few,TRBJ2-7,-,TRBV7-2,TGTGCCAGCAGCTTAGCAGGTTCTAGCGAGCAGTACTTC,CASSLAGSSEQYF
-,TRBJ2-1,TRBD2,TRBV19,TGTGCCAGTAGCCCCCGTGGGCCAGCCCGGGACTATCGCTACAATGAGCAGTTCTTC,CASSPRGPARDYRYNEQFF
-,TRBJ1-5,-,TRBV28,TGTGCCAGCAGTTTAGCAGGGTGGGATCAGCCCCAGCATTTT,CASSLAGWDQPQHF
-,TRBJ2-1,-,TRBV28,TGTGCCAGCAGTTCGGGGGGCGGGGGCTACAATGAGCAGTTCTTC,CASSSGGGGYNEQFF
once,TRBJ2-7,-,TRBV11-2,TGTGCCAGCAGCCCGATCCCGGCAAGCGGGCAGTACTTC,CASSPIPASGQYF
few,TRBJ2-1,TRBD1,TRBV7-9,TGTGCCAGCAGCGGCCTGAGGACAGGCCTCAATGAGCAGTTCTTC,CASSGLRTGLNEQFF
-,TRBJ2-5,-,TRBV6-5,TGTGCCAGCAGTTACTCGACTGGCCCTAGCAGAGAGACCCAGTACTTC,CASSYSTGPSRETQYF
-,TRBJ2-3,-,TRBV7-2,TGTGCCAGCAGCTCACCGACTAGTCGGACAGATACGCAGTATTTT,CASSSPTSRTDTQYF
-,TRBJ2-7,TRBD2,TRBV5-1,TGCGCCAGCAGCTTGACGACTAGCGGACGCTCCTACGAGCAGTACTTC,CASSLTTSGRSYEQYF
-,TRBJ2-3,TRBD2,TRBV9,TGTGCCAGCAGCGGCACTAGCGGGAGAACAGATACGCAGTATTTT,CASSGTSGRTDTQYF
-,TRBJ1-6,-,TRBV5-1,TGCGCCAGCAGCTCCGAGGGTTCACCCCTCCACTTT,CASSSEGSPLHF
-,TRBJ2-7,-,TRBV11-2,TGTGCCAGCAGCTCCGGCGGGGTGAGGGCGTCAGGGCACGAGCAGTACTTC,CASSSGGVRASGHEQYF
-,TRBJ1-1,TRBD1,TRBV7-6,TGTGCCAGCAGCCCAAATCAGGGGGTCGCTGAAGCTTTCTTT,CASSPNQGVAEAFF
-,TRBJ2-7,-,TRBV28,TGTGCCAGCAGTTCGGTCGCCTACGAGCAGTACTTC,CASSSVAYEQYF
-,TRBJ2-7,TRBD2,TRBV7-6,TGTGCCAGCAGTGTTAGCGGGAGAGGTCACGAGCAGTACTTC,CASSVSGRGHEQYF
-,TRBJ2-1,TRBD1,TRBV6-1,TGTGCCAGCAGTGCCCGAGCCAGGGGGAGCTCCTACAATGAGCAGTTCTTC,CASSARARGSSYNEQFF
-,TRBJ2-7,TRBD1,TRBV12-5,TGTGCTAGTGGTTTTCGGGACAGGGACTACGAGCAGTACTTC,CASGFRDRDYEQYF
-,TRBJ1-6,-,TRBV11-2,TGTGCCAGCAGCTGGAGGACAGCCTTATCCCTCCACTTT,CASSWRTALSLHF
-,TRBJ2-1,TRBD2,TRBV4-1,TGCGCCAGCAGCCAACGACAGGGACTAGCAGAAAATGAGCAGTTCTTC,CASSQRQGLAENEQFF
once,TRBJ2-6,-,TRBV9,TGTGCCAGCAGCGAGTGGGGAGGGGACAACGGCCTGACTTTC,CASSEWGGDNGLTF
few,TRBJ2-7,-,TRBV7-9,TGTGCCAGCAGCTCCCCGCAGGGTAAGGGATCCTACGAGCAGTACTTC,CASSSPQGKGSYEQYF
-,TRBJ2-1,TRBD2,TRBV11-2,TGTGCCAGCAGCCCCCGACTAGCGGGAATGGTTGAGCAGTTCTTC,CASSPRLAGMVEQFF
-,TRBJ1-3,-,TRBV5-5,TGTGCCAGCAGCCCCGGAGCAGGGCTCTTCACTGGAAACACCATATATTTT,CASSPGAGLFTGNTIYF
-,TRBJ2-7,TRBD2,TRBV27,TGTGCCAGCAGTTTATCTTGGACTAGCGGGGGTCACGAGCAGTACTTC,CASSLSWTSGGHEQYF
once,TRBJ2-1,-,TRBV12-5,TGTGCTAGTGGTTCCGGGTCGAGGGAGAGTGAGCAGTTCTTC,CASGSGSRESEQFF
once,TRBJ2-7,TRBD1,TRBV5-1,TGCGCCAGCAGCCAAGACAGGGAATGGTATTACGAGCAGTACTTC,CASSQDREWYYEQYF
-,TRBJ2-1,-,TRBV5-4,TGTGCCAGCAGCTCAGACAATGAGCAGTTCTTC,CASSSDNEQFF
-,TRBJ1-4,-,TRBV6-4,TGTGCCAGCAGTGACAGTAGTGGAAAACTGTTTTTT,CASSDSSGKLFF
-,TRBJ2-7,-,TRBV7-9,TGTGCCAGCAGCTTAGTTGTTGGGCGCCAGTACTTC,CASSLVVGRQYF
once,TRBJ2-4,-,TRBV5-1,TGCGCCAGCAGCTTGGCGGGAGCGGCAATTGACATTCAGTACTTC,CASSLAGAAIDIQYF
-,TRBJ2-3,TRBD2,TRBV7-9,TGTGCCAGCAGCTTCCCCAAGCGGGAGGGCCCCGCAGATACGCAGTATTTT,CASSFPKREGPADTQYF
-,TRBJ1-6,TRBD1,TRBV7-2,TGTGCCAGCAGCTCTTTGAGGGGGCTATGGGATTCACCCCTCCACTTT,CASSSLRGLWDSPLHF
-,TRBJ2-6,-,TRBV4-2,TGTGCCAGCAGCCAAGAGCGGGACTCTGGGGCCAACGTCCTGACTTTC,CASSQERDSGANVLTF
few,TRBJ2-1,-,TRBV30,TGTGCCTGGAGTGCAAAAACAGGGTTGAATGAGCAGTTCTTC,CAWSAKTGLNEQFF
once,TRBJ1-2,TRBD1,TRBV7-9,TGTGCCAGCAGCTTACCAGGGGGTCTTGGCTACACCTTC,CASSLPGGLGYTF
-,TRBJ2-4,TRBD1,TRBV7-9,TGTGCCAGCAGCGCCCACAGGGGGCGCGCCAAAAACATTCAGTACTTC,CASSAHRGRAKNIQYF
-,TRBJ2-5,-,TRBV5-1,TGCGCCAGCAGCTTGGGAGAAGAGACCCAGTACTTC,CASSLGEETQYF
-,TRBJ2-6,-,TRBV9,TGTGCCAGCAGCGTTGTCGCACGTGACTCTGGGGCCAACGGCCTGACTTTC,CASSVVARDSGANGLTF
-,TRBJ2-1,TRBD1,TRBV18,TGTGCCAGCTCACCAGGGACAGGGATGCGCAATGAGCAGTTCTTC,CASSPGTGMRNEQFF
-,TRBJ2-3,TRBD1,TRBV7-9,TGTGCCAGCAGCATAAGACAGGGGAGGACAGATACGCAGTATTTT,CASSIRQGRTDTQYF
-,TRBJ2-2,TRBD2,TRBV27,TGTGCCAGCAGTTTCGCCAGAACTAGCGGGAGCGCCGGGGAGCTGTTTTTT,CASSFARTSGSAGELFF
-,TRBJ1-1,-,TRBV29-1,TGCAGCGTTGAACGCGGAAACACTGAAGCTTTCTTT,CSVERGNTEAFF